This T cell receptor (beta chain) derives from a study of tumor-infiltrating lymphocytes in primary liver carcinoma. As for the study in general: Subjects consisted of male and female patients aged 30 to 69 years.

From about 0.45 ug total RNA, TCR beta cDNA was generated with a primer in the constant region. What produced the TCR beta libraries was three nested multiplex PCR rounds using slightly modified ARM-PCR. MiXCR, run by TCRdb on the multiplex PCR reads, gives a single entry per CDR3 protein. The sample includes 45,000 to 65,000 distinct CDR3 sequences, 60% to 80% of them seen just once. Only one count was recorded for this clonotype. The antigen remains undetermined. The junction and the germline gene differ at one end; a read error may be behind it. Without any cell sorting, about 19-31 mg of bulk tissue yielded co-extracted RNA and DNA. These patients lived with chronic HBV infection and had never been treated. Study-wide results and limits: Top-250-clone fractions were significantly higher in tumors than in blood (p = 0.039).

Material: liver tumor tissue from sampling region 5. As to subset: tumor region T5, tumor centre. The sequence was collected from a man in his forties with primary liver carcinoma and hepatitis B virus infection.

CDR3 residues: CASNTGTSGSYEHYF. The CDR3 nucleotides read TGTGCCAGCAATACCGGGACTAGCGGCTCCTACGAGCACTACTTC. The gene calls are TRBV6-1 and TRBJ2-7; 11 bases align to TRBD2. Germline V gene lookup returns CDR1 MNHNS and CDR2 SASEGT. This CDR3 region has 15 residues.